These T cell receptor beta chains were read from a single sample in a study of T cells in Graves' hyperthyroidism and ophthalmopathy. TCRdb re-called the multiplex PCR reads with MiXCR, one entry per CDR3 protein. This sample has hundreds of thousands of distinct CDR3 sequences; just under 45% occur once, and the top ten carry about 7%. The sample was peripheral blood or thyroid tissue (not recorded which). All receptors derive from an adult man with Graves' disease, either hyperthyroidism or ophthalmopathy (not recorded which). The CDR3 runs from the conserved cysteine through the conserved F or W. D genes are given only for firm matches. Rows may omit the clone size; those that give it use once, few, many or a size class.

abundance	j_gene	len	v_gene	d_gene	CDR3aa	CDR3nt
.	TRBJ1-4	14	TRBV15	TRBD1	CATSRGKTGEKLFF	TGTGCCACCAGCAGAGGAAAGACAGGGGAAAAACTGTTTTTT
.	TRBJ2-7	14	TRBV6-5	.	CASSYGSFAYEQYF	TGTGCCAGCAGTTACGGTTCGTTCGCCTACGAGCAGTACTTC
.	TRBJ2-1	10	TRBV29-1	.	CSAANNEQFF	TGCAGCGCCGCCAACAATGAGCAGTTCTTC
few	TRBJ1-6	13	TRBV5-1	.	CASSSLGGAPLHF	TGCGCCAGCAGCTCCCTCGGGGGGGCGCCACTCCACTTT
many	TRBJ1-6	12	TRBV9	.	CASSPLNSPLHF	TGTGCCAGCAGCCCTCTTAATTCACCCCTCCACTTT
.	TRBJ2-7	12	TRBV2	.	CASSRNNDEQYF	TGTGCCAGCAGTCGGAACAACGACGAGCAGTACTTC
.	TRBJ2-7	14	TRBV2	TRBD2	CARDRLAGGYEQYF	TGTGCTAGAGATCGCCTAGCGGGAGGCTACGAGCAGTACTTC
.	TRBJ2-5	17	TRBV2	TRBD2	CASIPGLAGVTQETQYF	TGTGCCAGCATTCCTGGACTAGCGGGAGTGACGCAAGAGACCCAGTACTTC
.	TRBJ1-2	10	TRBV29-1	TRBD1	CTGTGDGYTF	TGCACCGGGACAGGGGATGGCTACACCTTC
many	TRBJ2-6	15	TRBV7-9	.	CASSQGTDKANVLTF	TGTGCCAGCAGCCAGGGGACGGACAAGGCCAACGTCCTGACTTTC
.	TRBJ2-6	16	TRBV4-1	.	CASSQEQISGANVLTF	TGCGCCAGCAGCCAAGAACAGATCTCTGGGGCCAACGTCCTGACTTTC
many	TRBJ1-2	16	TRBV5-1	TRBD1	CASSLAPGQGFGGYTF	TGCGCCAGCAGCTTGGCACCAGGACAGGGTTTCGGTGGCTACACCTTC
.	TRBJ1-1	15	TRBV20-1	TRBD1	CSAPSQGVANTEAFF	TGCAGTGCCCCCTCGCAGGGGGTGGCGAACACTGAAGCTTTCTTT
once	TRBJ2-7	20	TRBV15	TRBD2	CATSRDPGLAGGTFLYEQYF	TGTGCCACCAGCAGGGACCCGGGACTAGCGGGGGGAACCTTCTTATACGAGCAGTACTTC
.	TRBJ2-2	15	TRBV5-1	.	CASSQGDVGTGELFF	TGCGCCAGCAGCCAAGGCGACGTTGGCACCGGGGAGCTGTTTTTT
once	TRBJ1-1	18	TRBV19	.	CASSHKLTALTKTNEAFF	TGTGCCAGTAGCCATAAACTCACAGCGTTGACTAAAACGAATGAAGCTTTCTTT
many	TRBJ1-4	14	TRBV7-9	.	CASSLQGQNEKLFF	TGTGCCAGCAGCTTGCAGGGGCAAAATGAAAAACTGTTTTTT
few	TRBJ1-4	14	TRBV6-2/TRBV6-3	.	CASSHKSQNEKLFF	TGTGCCAGCAGCCACAAGAGCCAGAATGAAAAACTGTTTTTT
.	TRBJ1-1	13	TRBV19	.	CASSIVPDTEAFF	TGTGCCAGTAGTATAGTTCCAGACACTGAAGCTTTCTTT
.	TRBJ1-1	13	TRBV10-3	TRBD1	CASSHAGGFEAFF	TGTGCCAGCAGCCACGCAGGGGGCTTTGAAGCTTTCTTT
few	TRBJ2-2	15	TRBV5-1	.	CASSPRSANTGELFF	TGCGCCAGCAGCCCCCGCAGCGCGAACACCGGGGAGCTGTTTTTT
.	TRBJ2-5	16	TRBV24-1	TRBD1	CATSDLDRVGVETQYF	TGTGCCACCAGTGATCTGGACAGGGTAGGAGTGGAGACCCAGTACTTC
.	TRBJ1-1	13	TRBV5-6	.	CASSPRANTGAFF	TGTGCCAGCAGCCCACGCGCAAACACTGGAGCTTTCTTT
many	TRBJ1-3	17	TRBV15	TRBD1	CATSRVLGTASGNTIYF	TGTGCCACCAGCAGAGTGCTCGGGACAGCCTCTGGAAACACCATATATTTT
.	TRBJ1-2	15	TRBV6-6	TRBD1	CASSFQGATNYGYTF	TGTGCCAGCAGTTTTCAGGGGGCCACCAACTATGGCTACACCTTC
many	TRBJ1-2	13	TRBV7-2	.	CASSHDSHYGYTF	TGTGCCAGCAGTCACGACAGTCACTATGGCTACACCTTC
.	TRBJ1-6	15	TRBV5-1	.	CASSSGAGVNSPLHF	TGCGCCAGCAGCTCGGGGGCAGGGGTGAATTCACCCCTCCACTTT
.	TRBJ1-3	13	TRBV29-1	.	CSVADRAGNTIYF	TGCAGCGTTGCGGACAGAGCTGGAAACACCATATATTTT
.	TRBJ1-1	14	TRBV19	.	CASSIWEGNTEAFF	TGTGCCAGTAGTATCTGGGAGGGGAACACTGAAGCTTTCTTT
.	TRBJ1-2	12	TRBV24-1	.	CATSYRVGGYTF	TGTGCCACCAGCTACAGGGTCGGTGGCTACACCTTC
.	TRBJ1-4	15	TRBV2	.	CASSEHGDSNEKLFF	TGTGCCAGCAGTGAACACGGGGATAGTAATGAAAAACTGTTTTTT
many	TRBJ1-6	13	TRBV5-1	.	CASRPSDRSPLHF	TGCGCCAGCCGTCCTTCGGATCGTTCACCCCTCCACTTT
.	TRBJ1-4	15	TRBV12-3/TRBV12-4	.	CASSLDILLNEKLFF	TGTGCCAGCAGTCTAGACATTCTACTTAATGAAAAACTGTTTTTT
.	TRBJ2-7	14	TRBV7-9	.	CASKQHGSSYEQYF	TGTGCCAGCAAACAACACGGGAGCTCCTACGAGCAGTACTTC
.	TRBJ2-6	16	TRBV25-1	.	CASSELGLSGANVLTF	TGTGCCAGCAGTGAATTGGGCCTCTCTGGGGCCAACGTCCTGACTTTC
.	TRBJ2-5	14	TRBV5-4	.	CASSLDRKQETQYF	TGTGCCAGCAGCTTGGATAGAAAGCAAGAGACCCAGTACTTC
once	TRBJ2-7	13	TRBV7-2	.	CASSLRGVGEQYF	TGTGCCAGCAGCTTAAGGGGTGTGGGGGAGCAGTACTTC
.	TRBJ1-4	12	TRBV29-1	TRBD1	CSAGTGEEKLFF	TGCAGCGCCGGGACAGGGGAGGAAAAACTGTTTTTT
few	TRBJ1-1	13	TRBV19	.	CASRTQRWAEAFF	TGTGCCAGTCGAACTCAGAGGTGGGCTGAAGCTTTCTTT
many	TRBJ2-5	14	TRBV20-1	TRBD2	CSARDGLAEETQYF	TGCAGTGCTAGAGACGGACTAGCGGAAGAGACCCAGTACTTC
few	TRBJ1-6	15	TRBV7-9	.	CASSQGFSYNSPLHF	TGTGCCAGCAGCCAGGGGTTCTCCTATAATTCACCCCTCCACTTT
.	TRBJ2-5	14	TRBV7-9	TRBD1	CASSFRDRAETQYF	TGTGCCAGCAGCTTCCGGGACAGGGCAGAGACCCAGTACTTC
.	TRBJ1-1	14	TRBV6-5	.	CASSYRLKNTEAFF	TGTGCCAGCAGTTATAGGTTGAAGAACACTGAAGCTTTCTTT
many	TRBJ1-2	13	TRBV7-9	.	CASSLLQDDGYTF	TGTGCCAGCAGCTTATTACAGGACGATGGCTACACCTTC
.	TRBJ1-1	15	TRBV3-1	TRBD1	CASSQDPGTATEAFF	TGTGCCAGCAGCCAAGATCCCGGGACAGCCACTGAAGCTTTCTTT
.	TRBJ1-2	12	TRBV12-5	.	CATVRSNYGYTF	TGTGCTACCGTCAGGTCGAACTATGGCTACACCTTC
.	TRBJ2-2	16	TRBV7-3	.	CASSPWTGKNTGELFF	TGTGCCAGCAGCCCCTGGACGGGGAAGAACACCGGGGAGCTGTTTTTT
.	TRBJ1-2	17	TRBV2	.	CASSYGYGEAFNYGYTF	TGTGCCAGCAGTTACGGGTACGGTGAAGCGTTTAACTATGGCTACACCTTC
many	TRBJ1-6	14	TRBV25-1	TRBD1	CASSGTGLNSPLHF	TGTGCCAGCAGCGGGACAGGGTTAAATTCACCCCTCCACTTT
once	TRBJ1-1	13	TRBV20-1	TRBD1	CSASRGGGTEAFF	TGCAGTGCTAGTAGAGGGGGCGGCACTGAAGCTTTCTTT
.	TRBJ2-7	15	TRBV7-9	.	CASSPPRTGAYEQYF	TGTGCCAGCAGCCCCCCCCGTACTGGGGCCTACGAGCAGTACTTC
.	TRBJ1-6	15	TRBV20-1	.	CSARDTTGLNSPLHF	TGCAGTGCTAGAGATACAACAGGGCTGAATTCACCCCTCCACTTT
.	TRBJ1-1	16	TRBV7-8	TRBD1	CASSFRDRGLNTEAFF	TGTGCCAGCAGTTTCCGGGACAGAGGGCTGAACACTGAAGCTTTCTTT
few	TRBJ1-1	16	TRBV7-2	.	CASSLAPLGMNTEAFF	TGTGCCAGCAGCTTAGCCCCCCTGGGTATGAACACTGAAGCTTTCTTT
.	TRBJ1-5	14	TRBV2	.	CASSESSGPQPQHF	TGTGCCAGCAGTGAATCCTCAGGGCCTCAGCCCCAGCATTTT
.	TRBJ1-2	13	TRBV29-1	TRBD1	CSVPKGQAYGYTF	TGCAGCGTTCCAAAGGGACAGGCTTATGGCTACACCTTC
.	TRBJ2-7	16	TRBV7-9	TRBD2	CASSLIRGGRSLEQYF	TGTGCCAGCAGCTTAATACGGGGCGGGAGATCTCTCGAGCAGTACTTC
many	TRBJ2-7	13	TRBV24-1	TRBD1	CATSDRTGREQYF	TGTGCCACCAGTGATCGGACAGGGAGGGAGCAGTACTTC
.	TRBJ1-1	16	TRBV9	.	CASSVAAGVRYTEAFF	TGTGCCAGCAGCGTTGCGGCAGGGGTGAGGTACACTGAAGCTTTCTTT
.	TRBJ1-2	14	TRBV7-2	.	CASSLGRMDYGYTF	TGTGCCAGCAGCTTAGGACGGATGGACTATGGCTACACCTTC